The clone carrying this TCR beta chain occurred once. These data belong to a study of blood T cell repertoires in COVID-19. TCRdb keeps only in-frame clones here, not all; method: immunoSEQ multiplex PCR. The table has about 41,000 clones, about 85% seen once. V was trimmed by 3 bases and J by 6 bases, leaving 14 bases between them. Germline V gene sequence: CDR1 SGHTA, CDR2 FQGNSA. The CDR3 is made up of 14 amino acids. Source material: peripheral blood. The clonotype was recovered from a man in his 60s with acute or convalescent COVID-19. The chain links TRBV7-2 to TRBJ1-1; tentatively, D is TRBD1 (5 bases). CDR3 coding DNA: TGTGCCAGCAGCTTGAACGCCAGGGCCCCTGAAGCTTTCTTT. Translation gives CASSLNARAPEAFF.